The present T cell receptor (beta chain) was sequenced within a study of OX40 agonist ivuxolimab in advanced cancers. Study background: Treatment of patients was with ivuxolimab, an agonistic anti-OX40 (CD134) antibody. Dose-escalation patients' cancers were hepatocellular carcinoma, melanoma, renal cell or head and neck cancer.

The table came from immunoSEQ multiplex PCR; TCRdb's copy has only in-frame clones and leaves some out. The data contain roughly 100,000 clones, about 90% of them singletons. On this clone: Antigen unknown.

The study, taken as a whole, reports: Which antigen the expanded peripheral T cells recognized is unknown.

Germline V gene lookup returns CDR1 WSHSY and CDR2 SAAADI. The ends lost 6 bases at V and 7 bases at J; junction bases unmatched: 11. The CDR3 consists of 15 residues. The TCR originated in an adult with an advanced solid tumor such as melanoma, head and neck, liver or kidney cancer. The chain is built from TRBV10-2 and TRBJ1-4; 7 positions agree with TRBD1. The specimen was CD4+ or CD8+ T cells sorted from blood, collected in a trial of the OX40 agonist ivuxolimab. The CDR3, as DNA: TGCGCCAGCAGCGCCACAGGGGCCTTTGGTGAAAAACTGTTTTTT. Amino acid sequence: CASSATGAFGEKLFF.